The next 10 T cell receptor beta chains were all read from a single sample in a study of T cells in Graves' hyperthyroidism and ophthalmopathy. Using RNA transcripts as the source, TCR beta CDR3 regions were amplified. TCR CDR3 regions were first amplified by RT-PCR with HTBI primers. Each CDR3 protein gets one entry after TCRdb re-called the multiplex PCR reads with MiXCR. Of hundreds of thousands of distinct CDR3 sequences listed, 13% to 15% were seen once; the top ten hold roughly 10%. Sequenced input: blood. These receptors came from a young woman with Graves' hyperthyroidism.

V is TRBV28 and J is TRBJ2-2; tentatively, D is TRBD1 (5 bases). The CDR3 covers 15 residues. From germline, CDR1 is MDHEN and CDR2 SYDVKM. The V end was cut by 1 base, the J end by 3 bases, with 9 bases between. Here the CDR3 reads CASSLLKGYTGELFF. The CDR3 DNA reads TGTGCCAGCAGTTTATTAAAGGGGTACACCGGGGAGCTGTTTTTT. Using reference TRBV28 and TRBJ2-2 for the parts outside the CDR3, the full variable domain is DVKVTQSSRYLVKRTGEKVFLECVQDMDHENMFWYRQDPGLGLRLIYFSYDVKMKEKGDIPEGYSVSREKKERFSLILESASTNQTSMYLCASSLLKGYTGELFFGEGSRLTVL.

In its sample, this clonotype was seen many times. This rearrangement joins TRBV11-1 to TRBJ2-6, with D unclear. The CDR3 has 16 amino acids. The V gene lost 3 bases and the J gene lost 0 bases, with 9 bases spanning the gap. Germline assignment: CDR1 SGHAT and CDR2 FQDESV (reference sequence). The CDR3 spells CASSLAGLSGANVLTF. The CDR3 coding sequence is TGTGCCAGCAGCTTGGCAGGCCTCTCTGGGGCCAACGTCCTGACTTTC.

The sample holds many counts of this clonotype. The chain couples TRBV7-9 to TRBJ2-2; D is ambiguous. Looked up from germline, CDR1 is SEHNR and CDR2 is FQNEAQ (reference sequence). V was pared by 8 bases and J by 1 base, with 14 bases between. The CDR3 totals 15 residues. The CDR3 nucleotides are TGTGCCAGCTTATGGTCATTGATGAACACCGGGGAGCTGTTTTTT. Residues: CASLWSLMNTGELFF.

The DNA for the CDR3 is TGCGCCAGCAGCTTGGGATCGGGGGGAAACACCATATATTTT. Its translation is CASSLGSGGNTIYF. The chain joins TRBV5-1 to TRBJ1-3; D gene ambiguous. The V end lost 0 bases, the J end lost 4 bases, and 8 bases lay between the germline ends. Germline V gene sequence: CDR1 SGHRS, CDR2 YFSETQ. The length of the CDR3 is 14 residues. The full variable domain, completed using reference TRBV5-1 and TRBJ1-3, is KAGVTQTPRYLIKTRGQQVTLSCSPISGHRSVSWYQQTPGQGLQFLFEYFSETQRNKGNFPGRFSGRQFSNSRSEMNVSTLELGDSALYLCASSLGSGGNTIYFGEGSWLTVV.

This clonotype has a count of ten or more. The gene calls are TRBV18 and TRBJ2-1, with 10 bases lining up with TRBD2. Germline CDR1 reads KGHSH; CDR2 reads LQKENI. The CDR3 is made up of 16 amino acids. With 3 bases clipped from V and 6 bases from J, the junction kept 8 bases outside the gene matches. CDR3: CASSPPLAGVGNEQFF. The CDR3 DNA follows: TGTGCCAGCTCACCTCCTCTAGCGGGAGTCGGCAATGAGCAGTTCTTC. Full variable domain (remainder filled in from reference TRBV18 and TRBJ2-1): NAGVMQNPRHLVRRRGQEARLRCSPMKGHSHVYWYRQLPEEGLKFMVYLQKENIIDESGMPKERFSAEFPKEGPSILRIQQVVRGDSAAYFCASSPPLAGVGNEQFFGPGTRLTVL.

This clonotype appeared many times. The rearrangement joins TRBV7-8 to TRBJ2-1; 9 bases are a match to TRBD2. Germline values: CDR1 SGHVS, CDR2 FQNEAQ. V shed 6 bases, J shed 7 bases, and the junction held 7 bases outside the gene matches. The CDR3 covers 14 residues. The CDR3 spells CASRRREGANEQFF. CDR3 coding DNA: TGTGCCAGCAGGAGGCGGGAGGGGGCTAATGAGCAGTTCTTC.

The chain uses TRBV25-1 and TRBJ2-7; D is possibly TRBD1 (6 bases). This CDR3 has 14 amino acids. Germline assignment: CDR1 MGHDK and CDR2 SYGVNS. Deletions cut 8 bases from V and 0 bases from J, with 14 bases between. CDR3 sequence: CASSTDSLSYEQYF. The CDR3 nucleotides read TGTGCCAGCTCGACGGACAGCCTCTCCTACGAGCAGTACTTC.

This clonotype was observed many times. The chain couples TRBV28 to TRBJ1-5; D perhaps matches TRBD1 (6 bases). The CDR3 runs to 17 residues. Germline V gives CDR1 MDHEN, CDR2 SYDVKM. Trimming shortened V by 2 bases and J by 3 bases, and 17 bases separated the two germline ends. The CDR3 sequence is CASSLLGGAANNQPQHF. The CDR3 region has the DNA TGTGCCAGCAGTTTACTCGGGGGGGCGGCGAACAATCAGCCCCAGCATTTT. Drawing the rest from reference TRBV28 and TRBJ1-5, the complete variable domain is DVKVTQSSRYLVKRTGEKVFLECVQDMDHENMFWYRQDPGLGLRLIYFSYDVKMKEKGDIPEGYSVSREKKERFSLILESASTNQTSMYLCASSLLGGAANNQPQHFGDGTRLSIL.

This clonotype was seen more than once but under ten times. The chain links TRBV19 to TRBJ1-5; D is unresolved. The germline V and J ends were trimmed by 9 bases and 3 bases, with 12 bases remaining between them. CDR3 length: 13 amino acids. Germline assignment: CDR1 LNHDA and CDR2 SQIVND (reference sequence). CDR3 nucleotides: TGTGCCAGCGGGGAGGGTTTCAATCAGCCCCAGCATTTT. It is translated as CASGEGFNQPQHF.

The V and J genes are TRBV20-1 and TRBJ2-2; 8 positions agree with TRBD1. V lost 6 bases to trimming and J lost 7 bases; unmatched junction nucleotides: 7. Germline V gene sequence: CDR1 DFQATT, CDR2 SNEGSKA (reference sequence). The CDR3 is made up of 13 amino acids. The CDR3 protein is CSARTGWDGELFF. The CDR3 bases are TGCAGTGCCAGGACAGGGTGGGACGGGGAGCTGTTTTTT.